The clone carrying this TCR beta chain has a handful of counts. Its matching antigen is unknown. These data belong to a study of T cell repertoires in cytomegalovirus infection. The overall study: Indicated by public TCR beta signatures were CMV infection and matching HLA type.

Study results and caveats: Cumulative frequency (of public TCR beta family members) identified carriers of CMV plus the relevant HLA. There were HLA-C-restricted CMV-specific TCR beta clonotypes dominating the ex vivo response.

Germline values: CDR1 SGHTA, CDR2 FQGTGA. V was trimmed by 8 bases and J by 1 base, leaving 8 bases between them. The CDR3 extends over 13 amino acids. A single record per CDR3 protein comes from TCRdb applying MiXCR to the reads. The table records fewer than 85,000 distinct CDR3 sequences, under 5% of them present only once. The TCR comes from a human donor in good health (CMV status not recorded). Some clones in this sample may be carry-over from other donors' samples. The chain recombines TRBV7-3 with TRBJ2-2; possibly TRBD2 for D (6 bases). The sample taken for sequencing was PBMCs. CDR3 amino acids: CASGRENTGELFF. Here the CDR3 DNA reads TGTGCCAGCGGGCGGGAGAACACCGGGGAGCTGTTTTTT.